The clone carrying this T cell receptor (beta chain) was counted ten times or more. Unique molecular identifiers were added to individual cDNA molecules. TCRdb reprocessed the 5' RACE reads with MiXCR, giving one entry per CDR3 protein. The sample lists almost 45,000 distinct CDR3 sequences, approximately 6.1% seen once, with around 12% in the top ten. The data are from a study of early T cells in non-severe SARS-CoV-2 infection. About the study: Sequenced bulk RNA came from whole blood that was unsorted, and chains were unpaired.

The CDR3 loop spans 16 amino acids. Trimming removed 5 bases from V and 3 bases from J; junction bases left unmatched: 6. The sample taken for sequencing was whole blood. The TCR sequence derives from an adult who was a healthcare worker with PCR-confirmed SARS-CoV-2 infection or an uninfected control (not recorded which). This chain uses TRBV12-3 or TRBV12-4 with TRBJ2-1; TRBD2 matches at 11 bases. The CDR3 is CASSLLAGVLYNEQFF. DNA for the CDR3: TGTGCCAGCAGTCTACTAGCGGGGGTGCTCTACAATGAGCAGTTCTTC.